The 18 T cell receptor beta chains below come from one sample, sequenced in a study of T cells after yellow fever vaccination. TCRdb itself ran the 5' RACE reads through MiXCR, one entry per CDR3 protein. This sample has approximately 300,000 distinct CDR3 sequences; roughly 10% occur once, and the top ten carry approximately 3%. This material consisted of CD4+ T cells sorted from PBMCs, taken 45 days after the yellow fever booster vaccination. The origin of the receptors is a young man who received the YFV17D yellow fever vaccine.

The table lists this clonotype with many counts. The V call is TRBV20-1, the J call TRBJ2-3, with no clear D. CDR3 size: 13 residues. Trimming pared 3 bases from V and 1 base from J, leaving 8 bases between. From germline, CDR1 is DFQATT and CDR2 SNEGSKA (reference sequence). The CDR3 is CSASGTRTDTQYF. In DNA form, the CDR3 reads TGCAGTGCTAGCGGCACACGCACAGATACGCAGTATTTT.

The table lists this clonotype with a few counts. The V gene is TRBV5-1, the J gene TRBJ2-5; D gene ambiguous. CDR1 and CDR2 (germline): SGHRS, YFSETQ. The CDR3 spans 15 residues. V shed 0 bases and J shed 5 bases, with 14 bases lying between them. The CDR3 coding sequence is TGCGCCAGCAGCTTGGATCATCTAGTGAGCGAGACCCAGTACTTC. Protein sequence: CASSLDHLVSETQYF.

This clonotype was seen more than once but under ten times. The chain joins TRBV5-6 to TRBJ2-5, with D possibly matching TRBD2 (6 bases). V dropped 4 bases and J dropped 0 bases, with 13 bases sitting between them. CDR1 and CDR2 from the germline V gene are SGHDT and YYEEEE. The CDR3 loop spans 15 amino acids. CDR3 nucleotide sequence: TGTGCCAGCAGCCGCGGGGCGTTGTACCAAGAGACCCAGTACTTC. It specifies CASSRGALYQETQYF. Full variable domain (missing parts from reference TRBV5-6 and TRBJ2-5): DAGVTQSPTHLIKTRGQQVTLRCSPKSGHDTVSWYQQALGQGPQFIFQYYEEEERQRGNFPDRFSGHQFPNYSSELNVNALLLGDSALYLCASSRGALYQETQYFGPGTRLLVL.

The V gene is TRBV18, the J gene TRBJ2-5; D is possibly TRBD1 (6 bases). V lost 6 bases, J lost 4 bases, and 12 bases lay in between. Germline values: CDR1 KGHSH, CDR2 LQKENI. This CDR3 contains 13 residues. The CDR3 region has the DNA TGTGCCAGCTCGCCTACAGGGTTAGAGACCCAGTACTTC. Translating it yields CASSPTGLETQYF.

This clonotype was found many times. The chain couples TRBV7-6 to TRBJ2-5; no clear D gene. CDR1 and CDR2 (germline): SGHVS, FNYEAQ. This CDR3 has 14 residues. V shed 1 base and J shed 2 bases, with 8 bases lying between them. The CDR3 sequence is CASSLVAFQETQYF. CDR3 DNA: TGTGCCAGCAGCTTAGTAGCCTTTCAAGAGACCCAGTACTTC.

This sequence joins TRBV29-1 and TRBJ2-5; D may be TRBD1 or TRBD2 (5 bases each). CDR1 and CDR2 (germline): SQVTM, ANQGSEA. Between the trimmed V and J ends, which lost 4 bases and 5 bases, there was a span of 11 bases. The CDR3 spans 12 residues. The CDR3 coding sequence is TGCAGCGTTGGGGACCTGGGGGAGACCCAGTACTTC. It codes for CSVGDLGETQYF.

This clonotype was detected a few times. The CDR3 sequence is CASSQSFSSYEQYF. The CDR3 nucleotides read TGCGCCAGCAGCCAATCCTTTTCCTCCTACGAGCAGTACTTC. The genes are TRBV4-3 and TRBJ2-7; D remains ambiguous. Deletions cut 2 bases from V and 0 bases from J, with 8 bases between. Germline lookup yields CDR1 LGHNA and CDR2 YSLEER. The CDR3 length is 14 residues.

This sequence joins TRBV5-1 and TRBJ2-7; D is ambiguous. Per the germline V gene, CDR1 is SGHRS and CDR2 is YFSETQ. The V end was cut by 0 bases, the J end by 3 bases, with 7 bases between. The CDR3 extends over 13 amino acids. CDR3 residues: CASSLGAGYEQYF. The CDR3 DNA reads TGCGCCAGCAGCTTGGGGGCAGGCTACGAGCAGTACTTC.

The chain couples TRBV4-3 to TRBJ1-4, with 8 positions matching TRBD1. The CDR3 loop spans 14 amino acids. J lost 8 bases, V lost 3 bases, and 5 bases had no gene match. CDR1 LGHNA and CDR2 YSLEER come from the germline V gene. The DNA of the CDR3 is TGCGCCAGCAGCCACGGACAGGGAGGCGAAAAACTGTTTTTT. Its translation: CASSHGQGGEKLFF.

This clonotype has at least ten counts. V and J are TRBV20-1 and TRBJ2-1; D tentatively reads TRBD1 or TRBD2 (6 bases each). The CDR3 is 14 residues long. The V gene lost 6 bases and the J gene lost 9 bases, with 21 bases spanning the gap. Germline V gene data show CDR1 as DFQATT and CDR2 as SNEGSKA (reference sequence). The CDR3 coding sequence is TGCAGTGCCCAACGACAGGACGCGGGGAGTGAGCAGTTCTTC. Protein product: CSAQRQDAGSEQFF.

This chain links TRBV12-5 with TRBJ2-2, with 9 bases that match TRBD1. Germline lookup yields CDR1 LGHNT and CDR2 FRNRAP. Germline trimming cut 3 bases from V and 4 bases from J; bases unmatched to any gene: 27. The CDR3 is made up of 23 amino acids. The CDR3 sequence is CASGFKSLPRYPGTGRITGELFF. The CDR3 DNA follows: TGTGCTAGTGGTTTTAAATCGTTGCCACGCTACCCGGGGACAGGGAGGATCACCGGGGAGCTGTTTTTT.

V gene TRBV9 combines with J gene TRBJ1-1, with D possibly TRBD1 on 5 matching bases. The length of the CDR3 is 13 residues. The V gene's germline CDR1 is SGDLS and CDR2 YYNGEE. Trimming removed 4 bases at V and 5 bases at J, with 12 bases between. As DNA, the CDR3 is TGTGCCAGCAGCCCCGCCAGGACAACTGAAGCTTTCTTT. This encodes CASSPARTTEAFF.

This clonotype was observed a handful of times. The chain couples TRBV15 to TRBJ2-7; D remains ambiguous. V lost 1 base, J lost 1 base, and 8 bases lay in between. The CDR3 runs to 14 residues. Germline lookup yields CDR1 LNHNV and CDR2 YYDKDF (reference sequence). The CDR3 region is CATSRGGFSYEQYV. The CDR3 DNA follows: TGTGCCACCAGCAGAGGCGGCTTTTCCTACGAGCAGTACGTC.

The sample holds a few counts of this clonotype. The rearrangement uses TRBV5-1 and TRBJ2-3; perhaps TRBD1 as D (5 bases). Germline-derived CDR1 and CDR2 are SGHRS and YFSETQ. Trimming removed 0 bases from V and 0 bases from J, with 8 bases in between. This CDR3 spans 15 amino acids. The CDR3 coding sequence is TGCGCCAGCAGCTTGGATCAGGGCAGCACAGATACGCAGTATTTT. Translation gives CASSLDQGSTDTQYF.

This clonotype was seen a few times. The CDR3 coding sequence is TGTGCCAGCAGCAGGCGGAGCTCCTATAATTCACCCCTCCACTTT. Translating gives CASSRRSSYNSPLHF. The chain uses TRBV6-1 and TRBJ1-6; D is uncertain. CDR1 is MNHNS, CDR2 SASEGT, per germline. The CDR3 is 15 amino acids. The V gene lost 6 bases and the J gene lost 0 bases, with 9 bases spanning the gap.

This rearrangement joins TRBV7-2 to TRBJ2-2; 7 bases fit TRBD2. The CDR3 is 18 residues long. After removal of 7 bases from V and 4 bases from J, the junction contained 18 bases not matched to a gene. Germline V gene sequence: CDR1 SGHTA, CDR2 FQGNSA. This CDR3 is CASTPFSGLAVTTGELFF. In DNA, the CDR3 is TGTGCCAGCACCCCCTTTTCGGGGCTAGCGGTGACCACCGGGGAGCTGTTTTTT.

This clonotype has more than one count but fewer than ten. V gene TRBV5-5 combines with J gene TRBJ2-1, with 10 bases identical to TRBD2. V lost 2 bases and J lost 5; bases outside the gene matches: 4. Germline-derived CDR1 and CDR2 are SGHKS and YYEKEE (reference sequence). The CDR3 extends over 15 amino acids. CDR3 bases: TGTGCCAGCAGCTTTTTAGCGGGGGGTCACAATGAGCAGTTCTTC. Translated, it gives CASSFLAGGHNEQFF.

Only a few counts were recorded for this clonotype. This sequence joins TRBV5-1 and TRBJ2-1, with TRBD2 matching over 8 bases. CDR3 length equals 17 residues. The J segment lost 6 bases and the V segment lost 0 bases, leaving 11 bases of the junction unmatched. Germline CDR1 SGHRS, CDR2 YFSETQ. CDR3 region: CASSLVVRSGGLNEQFF. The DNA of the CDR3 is TGCGCCAGCAGCTTGGTGGTTCGGAGCGGGGGCCTCAATGAGCAGTTCTTC.